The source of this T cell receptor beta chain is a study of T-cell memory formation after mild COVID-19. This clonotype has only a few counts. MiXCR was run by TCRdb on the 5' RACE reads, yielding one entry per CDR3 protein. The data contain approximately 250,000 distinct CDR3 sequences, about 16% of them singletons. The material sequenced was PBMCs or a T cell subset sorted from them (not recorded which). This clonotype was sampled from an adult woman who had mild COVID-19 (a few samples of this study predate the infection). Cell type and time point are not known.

CDR3 in amino acids: CASRGAGGLLGNTIYF. The CDR3, as DNA: TGTGCCAGCAGAGGGGCCGGGGGGCTACTTGGAAACACCATATATTTT. The chain has TRBV9 and TRBJ1-3; D might be TRBD1 (6 bases). The CDR3 totals 16 residues. Germline V CDR1 and CDR2: SGDLS, YYNGEE. Trimming stripped 5 bases from V and 3 bases from J, with 18 bases between.